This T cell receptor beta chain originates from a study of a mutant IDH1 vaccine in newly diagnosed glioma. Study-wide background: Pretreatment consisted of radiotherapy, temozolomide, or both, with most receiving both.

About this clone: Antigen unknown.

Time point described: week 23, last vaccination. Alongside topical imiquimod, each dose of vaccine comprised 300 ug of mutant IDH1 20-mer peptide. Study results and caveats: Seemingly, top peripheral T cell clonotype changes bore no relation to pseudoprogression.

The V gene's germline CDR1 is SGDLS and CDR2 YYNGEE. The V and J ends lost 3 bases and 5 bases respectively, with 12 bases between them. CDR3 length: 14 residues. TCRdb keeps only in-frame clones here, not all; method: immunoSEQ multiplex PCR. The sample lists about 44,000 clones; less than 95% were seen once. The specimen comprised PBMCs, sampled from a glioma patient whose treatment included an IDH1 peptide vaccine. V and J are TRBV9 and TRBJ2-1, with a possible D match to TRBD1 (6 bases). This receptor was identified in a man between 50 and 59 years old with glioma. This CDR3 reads CASSEGVGDNEQFF. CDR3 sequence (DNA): TGTGCCAGCAGCGAGGGGGTCGGGGACAATGAGCAGTTCTTC.